These T cell receptor beta chains were read from a single sample in a study of cytomegalovirus exposure and HLA in healthy donors. Measured with immunoSEQ multiplex PCR; TCRdb has only the in-frame clones, and not every one. The sample gives about 130,000 clones, roughly 80% of which show up once; 2.1% is in the top ten. Sequencing was done on a sample of PBMCs. These receptors originate from a woman in her 40s in good health and CMV-seropositive. Both conserved end residues are part of each CDR3. A D gene is named only where the DNA matches it firmly. For some rows the clone size is stated as once, few or many, or as a class when expanded; others skip it.

size	J	D	V	CDR3	DNA
-	TRBJ1-5	-	TRBV7-2	CASSPQGAHNQPQHF	TGTGCCAGCAGCCCCCAAGGGGCCCACAATCAGCCCCAGCATTTT
medium-sized	TRBJ1-1	-	TRBV5-6	CASSLRGTEAFF	TGTGCCAGCAGCTTGAGGGGCACTGAAGCTTTCTTT
-	TRBJ2-7	-	TRBV28	CASSQGGPYEQYF	TGTGCCAGCAGTCAGGGTGGCCCCTACGAGCAGTACTTC
few	TRBJ1-5	-	TRBV9	CASSVGGGRKDQPQHF	TGTGCCAGCAGCGTCGGGGGAGGGAGGAAGGATCAGCCCCAGCATTTT
-	TRBJ2-1	TRBD2	TRBV5-6	CASSLPSGRVQQFF	TGTGCCAGCAGCTTGCCCAGCGGGAGGGTTCAACAGTTCTTC
-	TRBJ2-1	-	TRBV7-9	CASSLSSYNEQFF	TGTGCCAGTTCGCTGAGCTCCTACAATGAGCAGTTCTTC
-	TRBJ2-7	TRBD1	TRBV9	CASSATGGQTYEQYF	TGTGCCAGCAGCGCAACAGGGGGACAGACCTACGAGCAGTACTTC
once	TRBJ2-3	TRBD2	TRBV11-2	CASSSGLAERGGTQYF	TGTGCCAGCAGCTCCGGACTAGCGGAGCGAGGGGGTACGCAGTATTTT
once	TRBJ2-4	-	TRBV11-2	CASSYKRGSVNIQYF	TGTGCCAGCAGCTATAAGAGGGGGTCGGTAAACATTCAGTACTTC
-	TRBJ2-6	TRBD2	TRBV19	CASSIIGGSGANVLTF	TGTGCCAGTAGTATAATCGGGGGGTCTGGGGCCAACGTCCTGACTTTC
-	TRBJ1-6	-	TRBV5-1	CASSWTGGRSSNSPLHF	TGCGCCAGCAGCTGGACCGGGGGGAGGTCAAGTAATTCACCCCTCCACTTT
-	TRBJ2-4	TRBD1	TRBV28	CASSRTGVKNIQYF	TGTGCCAGCAGTCGGACAGGGGTCAAAAACATTCAGTACTTC
few	TRBJ2-7	-	TRBV28	CASSLWGTEQYF	TGTGCCAGCAGTTTATGGGGGACAGAGCAGTACTTC
few	TRBJ1-2	-	TRBV9	CASSANTGLGGYTF	TGTGCCAGCAGCGCGAACACAGGGCTGGGGGGCTACACCTTC
-	TRBJ2-7	-	TRBV18	CASSPPAGTYEQYF	TGTGCCAGCTCACCCCCGGCAGGTACCTACGAGCAGTACTTC
-	TRBJ1-1	TRBD1	TRBV7-8	CASSGRTGGFEAFF	TGTGCCAGCAGCGGTAGGACAGGGGGATTTGAAGCTTTCTTT
-	TRBJ2-1	TRBD1	TRBV12-5	CASELGTGIYNEQFF	TGTGCTAGTGAATTAGGGACAGGGATTTACAATGAGCAGTTCTTC
few	TRBJ2-7	-	TRBV7-9	CASSLLYEQYF	TGTGCCAGCAGCCTTCTATACGAGCAGTACTTC
few	TRBJ1-4	TRBD1	TRBV29-1	CSVSGRGQEKLFF	TGCAGCGTTTCCGGCAGGGGGCAAGAAAAACTGTTTTTT
-	TRBJ2-7	-	TRBV5-6	CASSLYRNEQYF	TGTGCCAGCAGCTTGTACAGAAACGAGCAGTACTTC
-	TRBJ2-7	-	TRBV18	CASSPLPVLTETYF	TGTGCCAGCTCCCCACTACCGGTTCTAACCGAGACATACTTC
-	TRBJ2-7	TRBD1	TRBV5-5	CASSSRTGAKEQYF	TGTGCCAGCAGCTCCAGGACAGGGGCTAAAGAGCAGTACTTC
-	TRBJ1-1	-	TRBV7-2	CASSYRTDTEAFF	TGTGCCAGCAGCTATCGGACAGACACTGAAGCTTTCTTT
-	TRBJ1-6	TRBD1	TRBV5-1	CASSPGQGPVRLHF	TGCGCCAGCAGCCCCGGACAGGGGCCCGTAAGACTCCACTTT
-	TRBJ1-2	-	TRBV9	CASSVLGKDYGYTF	TGTGCCAGCAGCGTATTGGGCAAGGACTATGGCTACACCTTC
-	TRBJ1-3	TRBD1	TRBV11-2	CASSPQGQVLSGNTIYF	TGTGCCAGCAGCCCCCAGGGACAGGTCCTATCTGGAAACACCATATATTTT
-	TRBJ1-3	-	TRBV5-4	CASSEGGGNTIYF	TGTGCCAGCAGCGAGGGAGGAGGAAACACCATATATTTT
-	TRBJ1-1	-	TRBV2	CASSDLGREAFF	TGTGCCAGCAGTGATTTGGGCAGGGAAGCTTTCTTT
-	TRBJ1-5	TRBD1	TRBV19	CASTRGTEFPQPQHF	TGTGCCAGTACTAGGGGGACAGAATTCCCTCAGCCCCAGCATTTT
-	TRBJ1-1	-	TRBV28	CASSANFGTEAFF	TGTGCCAGCAGTGCGAACTTTGGCACTGAAGCTTTCTTT
few	TRBJ2-7	TRBD1	TRBV7-2	CASSSDRVLQYF	TGTGCCAGCAGCTCCGACAGGGTTTTGCAGTACTTC
-	TRBJ2-2	TRBD1	TRBV18	CASSPARQGAGTGELFF	TGTGCCAGCTCACCAGCAAGACAGGGGGCCGGGACCGGGGAGCTGTTTTTT
-	TRBJ2-1	-	TRBV11-3	CASSLGVLGINNEQFF	TGTGCCAGCAGCCTAGGGGTCCTAGGTATAAACAATGAGCAGTTCTTC
-	TRBJ2-7	-	TRBV28	CASSSYLQAETTYEQYF	TGTGCCAGCAGTTCCTATCTCCAAGCAGAGACAACCTACGAGCAGTACTTC
-	TRBJ2-1	TRBD1	TRBV29-1	CSVEGQGAGNEQFF	TGCAGCGTTGAAGGGCAGGGGGCTGGAAATGAGCAGTTCTTC
once	TRBJ1-1	TRBD1	TRBV30	CAWSGQGTEAFF	TGTGCCTGGAGTGGACAGGGCACTGAAGCTTTCTTT
-	TRBJ1-2	TRBD1	TRBV19	CASRSGTGSDYGYTF	TGTGCCAGTAGATCCGGGACAGGGTCAGACTATGGCTACACCTTC
-	TRBJ2-1	-	TRBV14	CASSAVGGSYNEQFF	TGTGCCAGCAGTGCCGTAGGCGGTTCCTACAATGAGCAGTTCTTC
-	TRBJ1-5	TRBD1	TRBV30	CAWRLQGSNQPQHF	TGTGCCTGGAGGCTACAGGGGAGCAATCAGCCCCAGCATTTT
-	TRBJ2-1	TRBD2	TRBV19	CASSTPLAGGLDEQFF	TGTGCCAGTAGTACCCCACTAGCGGGAGGTCTGGATGAGCAGTTCTTC
-	TRBJ2-1	TRBD2	TRBV7-8	CASSSTRTSGDNEQFF	TGTGCCAGCAGCTCCACCCGGACTAGCGGCGACAATGAGCAGTTCTTC
-	TRBJ2-6	-	TRBV5-4	CASSWAVSGANVLTF	TGTGCCAGCAGCTGGGCAGTCTCTGGGGCCAACGTCCTGACTTTC
few	TRBJ2-7	TRBD1	TRBV27	CAAAYRQGFYEQYF	TGTGCCGCCGCTTACCGACAGGGATTCTACGAGCAGTACTTC
few	TRBJ2-7	-	TRBV28	CASSFPGLASEQYF	TGTGCCAGCAGTTTCCCCGGGTTAGCCAGCGAGCAGTACTTC
-	TRBJ2-7	TRBD1	TRBV4-2	CASSQFQPGTGVHYEQYF	TGTGCCAGCAGCCAATTCCAGCCCGGGACAGGGGTACACTACGAGCAGTACTTC
few	TRBJ1-1	-	TRBV18	CASSRAGAGNTEAFF	TGTGCCAGCTCCCGGGCGGGGGCCGGAAACACTGAAGCTTTCTTT
-	TRBJ1-2	TRBD1	TRBV19	CASSIRTGDYGYTF	TGTGCCAGTAGTATCCGGACAGGGGACTATGGCTACACCTTC
few	TRBJ1-1	-	TRBV28	CASSLSQGPRAFF	TGTGCCAGCAGTTTATCCCAGGGTCCCCGAGCTTTCTTT
-	TRBJ1-1	-	TRBV11-3	CASSFPDSTGPQPSNTEAFF	TGTGCCAGCAGCTTCCCGGACTCAACAGGGCCCCAACCATCGAACACTGAAGCTTTCTTT
-	TRBJ2-1	TRBD1	TRBV6-5	CASRNQGAHWNEQFF	TGTGCCAGCAGAAACCAGGGGGCCCACTGGAATGAGCAGTTCTTC
-	TRBJ1-1	TRBD1	TRBV5-1	CASSHGTGNTEAFF	TGCGCCAGCAGCCATGGGACAGGGAACACTGAAGCTTTCTTT
-	TRBJ1-2	TRBD1	TRBV28	CASSLDRVSGYTF	TGTGCCAGCAGTTTGGACAGGGTCAGTGGCTACACCTTC
few	TRBJ1-2	TRBD1	TRBV29-1	CSADRGGGYTF	TGCAGCGCGGACAGGGGGGGCGGCTACACCTTC
few	TRBJ2-7	-	TRBV29-1	CSVEPPRQSKSYEQYF	TGCAGCGTTGAGCCCCCGCGACAGTCAAAGTCCTACGAGCAGTACTTC
-	TRBJ1-4	TRBD1	TRBV2	CASRETGQDEKLFF	TGTGCCAGCAGGGAGACAGGGCAGGATGAAAAACTGTTTTTT
-	TRBJ1-1	-	TRBV18	CASSPTRPTGMNTEAFF	TGTGCCAGCTCACCCACACGCCCGACGGGGATGAACACTGAAGCTTTCTTT
-	TRBJ2-5	-	TRBV30	CAWSLGVGETQYF	TGTGCCTGGAGCCTCGGGGTGGGGGAGACCCAGTACTTC
-	TRBJ2-1	TRBD2	TRBV4-2	CASSEVRAGAYNEQFF	TGTGCCAGCAGCGAAGTTCGAGCGGGAGCCTACAATGAGCAGTTCTTC
-	TRBJ2-1	TRBD2	TRBV2	CASSEGGGSWQFF	TGTGCCAGCAGTGAAGGGGGGGGAAGTTGGCAGTTCTTC
-	TRBJ2-1	TRBD2	TRBV7-3	CASRRAGVNEQFF	TGTGCCAGCCGCCGGGCGGGGGTCAATGAGCAGTTCTTC